Below, 25 T cell receptor beta chains from the same sample are listed, as sequenced in a study of T-cell reconstitution after alpha-beta-depleted transplantation in children. Preparing the TCRbeta library involved the use of unique molecular identifiers. TCRdb independently ran MiXCR on the PCR reads; one entry per CDR3 protein. The sample has roughly 570,000 distinct CDR3 sequences; 25% to 30% are singletons. This specimen was PBMCs, taken before TCRalphabeta/CD19-depleted stem cell transplant. Every receptor here comes from a boy younger than two with Wiskott-Aldrich syndrome, due to receive a stem cell transplant.

There are a few counts of this clonotype. The chain has TRBV4-2 and TRBJ2-1, with 12 nucleotides matching TRBD2. Looked up from germline, CDR1 is LGHNA and CDR2 is YNFKEQ. This CDR3 is built from 19 residues. J lost 0 bases, V lost 7 bases, and 13 bases had no gene match. In DNA, the CDR3 is TGTGCCAGCATCCCCCGAGGGACTAGCGGGTGGAGCTCCTACAATGAGCAGTTCTTC. This gives the protein CASIPRGTSGWSSYNEQFF.

V is TRBV20-1 and J is TRBJ2-5, with 8 bases identical to TRBD2. The CDR3 has 15 amino acids. V shed 6 bases, J shed 5 bases, and the junction held 14 bases outside the gene matches. Germline V gene sequence: CDR1 DFQATT, CDR2 SNEGSKA (reference sequence). As DNA, the CDR3 is TGCAGTGCCCGCTCGGTTCTTTCGGGAGGGGAGACCCAGTACTTC. Encoded protein: CSARSVLSGGETQYF.

The chain has TRBV6-1 and TRBJ1-5; D remains unclear. Trimming removed 6 bases from V and 3 bases from J, with 12 bases in between. Germline assignment: CDR1 MNHNS and CDR2 SASEGT. The CDR3 runs to 14 residues. Here the CDR3 reads CASRKGRTNQPQHF. The DNA for the CDR3 is TGTGCCAGCAGAAAAGGACGGACCAATCAGCCCCAGCATTTT.

The rearrangement uses TRBV28 and TRBJ2-7; 12 nucleotides match TRBD2. The germline V gene encodes CDR1 MDHEN and CDR2 SYDVKM. The CDR3 is 14 residues long. The trim removed 6 bases at V and 3 bases at J, leaving 3 bases unmatched. In DNA form, the CDR3 reads TGTGCCAGCAGCGGGACTAGCGGGCTCTACGAGCAGTACTTC. The encoded protein is CASSGTSGLYEQYF. Full variable domain (missing parts from reference TRBV28 and TRBJ2-7): DVKVTQSSRYLVKRTGEKVFLECVQDMDHENMFWYRQDPGLGLRLIYFSYDVKMKEKGDIPEGYSVSREKKERFSLILESASTNQTSMYLCASSGTSGLYEQYFGPGTRLTVT.

The V and J genes are TRBV24-1 and TRBJ2-6; D may be TRBD1 (6 bases). From germline, CDR1 is KGHDR and CDR2 SFDVKD. The CDR3 runs 14 residues. Trimming shortened V by 7 bases and J by 3 bases, and 9 bases separated the two germline ends. The CDR3 nucleotides are TGTGCCACCAGCACAGGGATTGGGGCCAACGTCCTGACTTTC. Protein: CATSTGIGANVLTF.

This clonotype was seen a handful of times. The rearrangement joins TRBV10-3 to TRBJ2-1; 10 nucleotides match TRBD2. The germline gives CDR1 ENHRY, CDR2 SYGVKD. V shed 0 bases and J 2 bases; nucleotides not matched to a gene: 7. There are 18 residues in the CDR3. CDR3 sequence (DNA): TGTGCCATCAGTGAGTCCTCTAGCGGGAGTAGGCCCTACAATGAGCAGTTCTTC. Amino acids: CAISESSSGSRPYNEQFF.

A few counts support this clonotype. This chain uses TRBV29-1 with TRBJ1-2, with 9 bases that match TRBD1. Germline V CDR1 and CDR2: SQVTM, ANQGSEA. This CDR3 has 13 residues. After removal of 4 bases from V and 8 bases from J, the junction contained 8 bases not matched to a gene. The DNA of the CDR3 is TGCAGCGTTGCCCCAGGACAGGGGTTAGGCTACACCTTC. Protein: CSVAPGQGLGYTF.

V usage is TRBV5-1 and J usage is TRBJ2-7; 8 nucleotides line up with TRBD1. The CDR3 spans 16 residues. Unmatched junction bases numbered 10, after V lost 3 bases and J lost 2 bases. CDR1 SGHRS and CDR2 YFSETQ come from the germline V gene. CDR3 DNA: TGCGCCAGCAGCTGGGAACCCGGGACAGGCGCCTACGAGCAGTACTTC. This translates into CASSWEPGTGAYEQYF. The full variable domain, in which reference TRBV5-1 and TRBJ2-7 provide the parts outside the CDR3, is KAGVTQTPRYLIKTRGQQVTLSCSPISGHRSVSWYQQTPGQGLQFLFEYFSETQRNKGNFPGRFSGRQFSNSRSEMNVSTLELGDSALYLCASSWEPGTGAYEQYFGPGTRLTVT.

The gene calls are TRBV20-1 and TRBJ2-1; tentatively, D is TRBD1 or TRBD2 (5 bases each). Germline V gene sequence: CDR1 DFQATT, CDR2 SNEGSKA (reference sequence). Trimming shortened V by 6 bases and J by 7 bases, and 13 bases separated the two germline ends. This CDR3 is 12 amino acids long. In DNA form, the CDR3 reads TGCAGTGCCTCCGGGGCAATTAATGAGCAGTTCTTC. Protein sequence: CSASGAINEQFF.

CDR3 sequence reads: CASSVAPGLAGEETQYF. CDR3 coding DNA: TGTGCCAGCAGCGTAGCCCCCGGACTAGCGGGAGAAGAGACCCAGTACTTC. This chain uses TRBV9 with TRBJ2-5; 13 bases are shared with TRBD2. CDR3 length: 17 amino acids. Germline-derived CDR1 and CDR2 are SGDLS and YYNGEE. After removal of 0 bases from V and 3 bases from J, the junction contained 5 bases not matched to a gene. Full variable domain (outside the CDR3, taken from reference TRBV9 and TRBJ2-5): DSGVTQTPKHLITATGQRVTLRCSPRSGDLSVYWYQQSLDQGLQFLIQYYNGEERAKGNILERFSAQQFPDLHSELNLSSLELGDSALYFCASSVAPGLAGEETQYFGPGTRLLVL.

This chain joins TRBV5-1 and TRBJ2-5; possibly TRBD2 for D (5 bases). The V gene's germline CDR1 is SGHRS and CDR2 YFSETQ. The V end lost 3 bases, the J end lost 0 bases, and 9 bases lay between the germline ends. The CDR3 runs to 14 residues. CDR3 region: CASSYRRNQETQYF. CDR3 nucleotides: TGCGCCAGCAGCTACCGGAGGAACCAAGAGACCCAGTACTTC.

This sequence joins TRBV14 and TRBJ1-2, with D possibly matching TRBD1 (6 bases). The germline gives CDR1 SGHDN, CDR2 FVKESK. The ends were cut back, 6 bases at V and 4 bases at J, with 21 bases in the middle. The CDR3 has 16 residues. The CDR3 sequence: CASSSNRAWGSYGYTF. The CDR3 region has the DNA TGTGCCAGCAGTTCGAACAGGGCTTGGGGGAGCTATGGCTACACCTTC. Complete variable domain (other parts from reference TRBV14 and TRBJ1-2): EAGVTQFPSHSVIEKGQTVTLRCDPISGHDNLYWYRRVMGKEIKFLLHFVKESKQDESGMPNNRFLAERTGGTYSTLKVQPAELEDSGVYFCASSSNRAWGSYGYTFGSGTRLTVV.

The rearrangement links TRBV2 to TRBJ2-3, with D possibly being TRBD2 (6 bases). Germline V gene data show CDR1 as SNHLY and CDR2 as FYNNEI. Trimming removed 0 bases from V and 2 bases from J, with 12 bases in between. This CDR3 region has 16 residues. The CDR3 protein is CASSEAPGLHTDTQYF. In nucleotides, the CDR3 is TGTGCCAGCAGTGAAGCGCCGGGACTCCACACAGATACGCAGTATTTT.

This clonotype was counted between two and nine times. This chain joins TRBV3-1 and TRBJ1-1; D is uncertain. CDR3 length: 12 amino acids. Germline values: CDR1 LGHDT, CDR2 YNNKEL (reference sequence). Trimming cost V 3 bases and J 1 base, with 3 bases left between them. CDR3: CASSQRNTEAFF. CDR3 in DNA: TGTGCCAGCAGCCAGAGGAACACTGAAGCTTTCTTT.

The chain carries TRBV5-1 and TRBJ2-1, with 15 bases aligning to TRBD2. The CDR3 has 17 amino acids. The junction had 5 bases not matched to a gene; V was cut back by 0 bases and J by 7 bases. Per the germline V gene, CDR1 is SGHRS and CDR2 is YFSETQ. The CDR3 DNA is TGCGCCAGCAGCTTGGCCGGGACTAGCGGGAGGTTAAATGAGCAGTTCTTC. It codes for CASSLAGTSGRLNEQFF.

This clonotype has more than one count but fewer than ten. V and J are TRBV24-1 and TRBJ1-5; D may be TRBD1 (5 bases). Germline CDR1 is KGHDR and CDR2 is SFDVKD. Deletions cut 4 bases from V and 4 bases from J, with 10 bases between. This CDR3 has 14 residues. In DNA form, the CDR3 reads TGTGCCACCAGTGACCCCGACAGAAATCAGCCCCAGCATTTT. Encoded protein: CATSDPDRNQPQHF.

Worth noting for this clonotype: An end of the junction differs from the germline gene, which may be a read error. The chain employs TRBV20-1 and TRBJ1-2; D gene ambiguous. The CDR3 extends over 13 amino acids. The V gene's germline CDR1 is DFQATT and CDR2 SNEGSKA (reference sequence). In nucleotides, the CDR3 is TGCAGTGCTAGAGTGCAGGCCAACTATGGCTACGCCTTC. It codes for CSARVQANYGYAF.

The chain is built from TRBV20-1 and TRBJ2-1; 7 bases line up with TRBD1. Germline CDR1 reads DFQATT; CDR2 reads SNEGSKA (reference sequence). This CDR3 contains 12 residues. The CDR3 DNA reads as TGCAGCCCCAGGGGACAGTACAATGAGCAGTTCTTC. It specifies CSPRGQYNEQFF.

This clonotype was counted between two and nine times. This chain uses TRBV12-3 or TRBV12-4 with TRBJ2-3; 8 nucleotides line up with TRBD2. This CDR3 comprises 14 residues. The V segment lost 7 bases and the J segment 1 base; nucleotides outside the gene matches: 4. The CDR3 is CASTMTSGTDTQYF. Written as DNA, the CDR3 is TGTGCCAGCACAATGACTAGCGGCACAGATACGCAGTATTTT.

The chain uses TRBV5-5 and TRBJ2-5, with 12 bases aligning to TRBD1. Germline-derived CDR1 and CDR2 are SGHKS and YYEKEE (reference sequence). V gave up 4 bases and J gave up 5 bases; unmatched junction bases: 9. The CDR3 length is 16 residues. In DNA form, the CDR3 reads TGTGCCAGCAGCCCAGGCGGGACAGGGGGCTGGGAGACCCAGTACTTC. It encodes CASSPGGTGGWETQYF.

V gene TRBV30 combines with J gene TRBJ2-5; D uncertain. The length of the CDR3 is 13 residues. Trimming cost V 2 bases and J 0 bases, with 7 bases left between them. CDR1 and CDR2 (germline): GTSNPN, SVGIG (reference sequence). The chain's CDR3 is CAWSKGHQETQYF. The CDR3 region has the DNA TGTGCCTGGAGTAAAGGGCACCAAGAGACCCAGTACTTC.

This clonotype has just a few counts. This CDR3 is CATSEPGQGYTGELFF. DNA of the CDR3: TGTGCCACCAGTGAGCCGGGACAGGGTTACACCGGGGAGCTGTTTTTT. This chain links TRBV24-1 with TRBJ2-2, with TRBD1 matching over 9 bases. The CDR3 length is 16 residues. V shed 4 bases and J 3 bases; nucleotides not matched to a gene: 5. CDR1 is KGHDR and CDR2 is SFDVKD in the germline V gene.

The chain carries TRBV27 and TRBJ2-4; tentative D call: TRBD2 (5 bases). Deletions cut 2 bases from V and 0 bases from J, with 14 bases between. Germline V gives CDR1 MNHEY, CDR2 SMNVEV (reference sequence). There are 17 residues in the CDR3. The CDR3 spells CASSLRTGGLAKNIQYF. The CDR3 nucleotides read TGTGCCAGCAGTTTAAGGACGGGTGGACTAGCCAAAAACATTCAGTACTTC.

The table lists this clonotype with a few counts. J is TRBJ1-1 and V is TRBV5-1; 8 positions agree with TRBD1. Trimming at V came to 5 bases and at J to 6 bases, leaving 3 bases not matched to a gene. The CDR3 extends over 12 amino acids. Germline CDR1 is SGHRS and CDR2 is YFSETQ. CDR3 sequence: CASREDRAEAFF. The CDR3 coding sequence is TGCGCCAGCAGAGAGGACAGGGCTGAAGCTTTCTTT.

This clonotype has more than one count but fewer than ten. This sequence joins TRBV7-6 and TRBJ1-1; D perhaps matches TRBD1 (6 bases). The V gene lost 5 bases and the J gene lost 0 bases, with 10 bases spanning the gap. This CDR3 region has 14 residues. Germline V CDR1 and CDR2: SGHVS, FNYEAQ. Written as DNA, the CDR3 is TGTGCCAGCAGCGGACAGATCTTGAACACTGAAGCTTTCTTT. Translating gives CASSGQILNTEAFF.